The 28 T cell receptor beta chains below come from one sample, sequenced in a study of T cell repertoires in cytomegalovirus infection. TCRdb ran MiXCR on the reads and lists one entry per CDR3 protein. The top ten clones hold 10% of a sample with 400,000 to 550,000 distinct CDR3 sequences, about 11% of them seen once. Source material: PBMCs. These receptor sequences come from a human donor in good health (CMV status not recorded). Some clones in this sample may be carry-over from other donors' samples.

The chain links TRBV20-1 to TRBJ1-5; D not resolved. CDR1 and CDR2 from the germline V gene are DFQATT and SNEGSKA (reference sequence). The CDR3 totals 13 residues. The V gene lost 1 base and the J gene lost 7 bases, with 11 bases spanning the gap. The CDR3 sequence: CSARVGLGQPQHF. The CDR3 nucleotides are TGCAGTGCTAGAGTTGGCCTAGGGCAGCCCCAGCATTTT.

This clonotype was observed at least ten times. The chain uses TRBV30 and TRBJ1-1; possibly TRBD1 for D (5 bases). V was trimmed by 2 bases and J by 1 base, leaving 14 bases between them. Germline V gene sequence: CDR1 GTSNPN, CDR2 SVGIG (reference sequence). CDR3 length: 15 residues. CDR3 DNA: TGTGCCTGGAGTCCCCTTGGGGGGAGGAACACTGAAGCTTTCTTT. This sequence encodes CAWSPLGGRNTEAFF.

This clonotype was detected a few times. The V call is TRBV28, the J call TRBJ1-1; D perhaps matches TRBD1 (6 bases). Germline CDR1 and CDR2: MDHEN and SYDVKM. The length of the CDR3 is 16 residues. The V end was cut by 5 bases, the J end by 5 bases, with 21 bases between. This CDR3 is CASSLSRGWMETEAFF. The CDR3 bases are TGTGCCAGCAGTCTTTCCAGGGGATGGATGGAAACTGAAGCTTTCTTT.

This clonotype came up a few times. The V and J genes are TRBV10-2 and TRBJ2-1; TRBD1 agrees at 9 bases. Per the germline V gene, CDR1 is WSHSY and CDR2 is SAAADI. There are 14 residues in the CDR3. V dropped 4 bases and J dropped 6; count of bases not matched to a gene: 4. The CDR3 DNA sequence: TGCGCCAGCAGTGGACAGGGGGGGTTCAATGAGCAGTTCTTC. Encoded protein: CASSGQGGFNEQFF.

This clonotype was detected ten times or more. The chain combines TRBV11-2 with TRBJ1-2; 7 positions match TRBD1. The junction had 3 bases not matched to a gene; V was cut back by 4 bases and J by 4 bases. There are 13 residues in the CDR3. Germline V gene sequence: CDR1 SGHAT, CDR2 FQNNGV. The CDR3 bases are TGTGCCAGCAGCTCGACAGGGCCCTATGGCTACACCTTC. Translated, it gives CASSSTGPYGYTF.

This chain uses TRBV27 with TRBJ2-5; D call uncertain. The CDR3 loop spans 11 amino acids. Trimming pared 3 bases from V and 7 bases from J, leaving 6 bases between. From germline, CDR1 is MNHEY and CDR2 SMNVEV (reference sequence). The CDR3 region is CASSFRGTQYF. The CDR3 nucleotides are TGTGCCAGCAGTTTTCGCGGGACCCAGTACTTC.

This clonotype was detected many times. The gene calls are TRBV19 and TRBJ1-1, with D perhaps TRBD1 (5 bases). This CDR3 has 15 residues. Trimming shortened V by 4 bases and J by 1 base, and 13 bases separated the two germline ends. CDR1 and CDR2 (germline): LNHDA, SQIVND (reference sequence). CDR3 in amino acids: CASSTYGTANTEAFF. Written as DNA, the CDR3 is TGTGCCAGTAGTACCTACGGGACCGCGAACACTGAAGCTTTCTTT.

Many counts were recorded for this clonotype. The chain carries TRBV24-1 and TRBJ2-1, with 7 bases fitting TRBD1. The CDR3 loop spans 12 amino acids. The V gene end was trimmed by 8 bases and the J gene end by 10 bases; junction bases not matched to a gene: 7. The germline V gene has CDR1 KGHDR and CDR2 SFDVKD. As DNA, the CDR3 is TGTGCCACCACCGGGCACAGGGGAGAGCAGTTCTTC. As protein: CATTGHRGEQFF.

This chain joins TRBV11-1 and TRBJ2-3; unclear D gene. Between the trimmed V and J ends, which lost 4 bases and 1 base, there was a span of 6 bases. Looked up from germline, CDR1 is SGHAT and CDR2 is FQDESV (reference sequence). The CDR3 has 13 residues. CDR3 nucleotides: TGTGCCAGCAGCTATTACGGCACAGATACGCAGTATTTT. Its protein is CASSYYGTDTQYF.

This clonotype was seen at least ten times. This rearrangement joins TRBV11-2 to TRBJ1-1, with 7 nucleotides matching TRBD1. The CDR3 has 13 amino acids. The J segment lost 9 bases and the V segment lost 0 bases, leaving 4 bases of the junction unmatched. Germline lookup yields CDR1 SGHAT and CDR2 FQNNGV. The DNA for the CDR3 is TGTGCCAGCAGCTTAGAAACAGGGGATCAAGCTTTCTTT. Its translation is CASSLETGDQAFF.

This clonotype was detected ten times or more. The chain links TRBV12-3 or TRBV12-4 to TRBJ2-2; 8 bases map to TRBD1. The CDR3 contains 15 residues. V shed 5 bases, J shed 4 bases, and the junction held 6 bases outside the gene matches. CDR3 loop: CASSPGTGFTGELFF. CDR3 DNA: TGTGCCAGCAGTCCCGGGACAGGATTCACCGGGGAGCTGTTTTTT.

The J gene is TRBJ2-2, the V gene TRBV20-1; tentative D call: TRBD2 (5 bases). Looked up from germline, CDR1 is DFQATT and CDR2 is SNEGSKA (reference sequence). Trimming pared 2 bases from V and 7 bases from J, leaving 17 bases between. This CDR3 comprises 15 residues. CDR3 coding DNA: TGCAGTGCTAGACCTCCGGAGGATCGAGACGGGGAGCTGTTTTTT. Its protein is CSARPPEDRDGELFF.

The CDR3 coding sequence is TGTGCCAGCAGCCCGTCCAATCTCAATGAGCAGTTCTTC. Residues: CASSPSNLNEQFF. This chain joins TRBV14 and TRBJ2-1; D gene uncertain. Trimming removed 4 bases from V and 6 bases from J, with 10 bases in between. From germline, CDR1 is SGHDN and CDR2 FVKESK. CDR3 length: 13 amino acids.

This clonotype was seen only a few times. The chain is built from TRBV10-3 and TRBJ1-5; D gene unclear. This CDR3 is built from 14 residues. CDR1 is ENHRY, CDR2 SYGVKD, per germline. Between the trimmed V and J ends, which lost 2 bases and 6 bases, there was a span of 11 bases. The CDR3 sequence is CAISEDLRAQPQHF. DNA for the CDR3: TGTGCCATCAGTGAGGACCTTCGAGCTCAGCCCCAGCATTTT.

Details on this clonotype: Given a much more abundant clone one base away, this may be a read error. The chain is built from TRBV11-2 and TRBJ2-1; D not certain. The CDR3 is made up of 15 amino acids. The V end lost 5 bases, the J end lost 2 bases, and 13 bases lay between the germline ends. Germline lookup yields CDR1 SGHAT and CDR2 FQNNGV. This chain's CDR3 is CASSQVGYAYNEQFF. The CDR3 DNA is TGTGCCAGCAGCCAAGTGGGGTACGCCTACAATGAGCAGTTCTTC.

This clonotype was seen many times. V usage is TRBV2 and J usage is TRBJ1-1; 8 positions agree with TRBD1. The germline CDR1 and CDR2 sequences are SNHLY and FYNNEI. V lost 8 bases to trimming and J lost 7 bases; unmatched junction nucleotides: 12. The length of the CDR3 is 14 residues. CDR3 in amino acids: CASPGGVGMVEAFF. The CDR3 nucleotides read TGTGCCAGCCCAGGGGGCGTGGGAATGGTTGAAGCTTTCTTT.

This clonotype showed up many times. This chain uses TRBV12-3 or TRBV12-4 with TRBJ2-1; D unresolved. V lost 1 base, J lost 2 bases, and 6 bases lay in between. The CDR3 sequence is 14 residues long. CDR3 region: CASSLGDTYNEQFF. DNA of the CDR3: TGTGCCAGCAGTTTAGGCGACACCTACAATGAGCAGTTCTTC.

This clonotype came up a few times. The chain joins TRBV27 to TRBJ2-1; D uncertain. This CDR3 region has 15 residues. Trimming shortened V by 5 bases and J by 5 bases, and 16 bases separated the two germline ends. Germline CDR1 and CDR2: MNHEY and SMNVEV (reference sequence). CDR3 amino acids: CASSPLPGTNNEQFF. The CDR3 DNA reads TGTGCCAGCAGTCCACTCCCGGGCACAAACAATGAGCAGTTCTTC.

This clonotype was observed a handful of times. CDR3 protein: CASSPGELYNEQYF. The DNA for the CDR3 is TGTGCCAGCAGCCCCGGGGAGCTTTACAACGAGCAGTACTTC. V usage is TRBV3-1 and J usage is TRBJ2-7; D might be TRBD2 (5 bases). Germline V CDR1 and CDR2: LGHDT, YNNKEL (reference sequence). Trimming removed 4 bases at V and 5 bases at J, with 15 bases between. CDR3 length: 14 amino acids.

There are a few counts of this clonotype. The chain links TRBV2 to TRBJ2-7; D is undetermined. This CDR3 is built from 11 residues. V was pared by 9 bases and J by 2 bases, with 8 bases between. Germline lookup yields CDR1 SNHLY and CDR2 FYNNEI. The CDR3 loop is CASGWPYEQYF. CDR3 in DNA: TGTGCCAGTGGGTGGCCCTACGAGCAGTACTTC.

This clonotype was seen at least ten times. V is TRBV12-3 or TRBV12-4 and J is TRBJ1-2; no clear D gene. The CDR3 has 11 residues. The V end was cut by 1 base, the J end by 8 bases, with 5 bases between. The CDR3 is CASSLERGYTF. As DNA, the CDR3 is TGTGCCAGCAGTTTAGAGCGAGGCTACACCTTC.

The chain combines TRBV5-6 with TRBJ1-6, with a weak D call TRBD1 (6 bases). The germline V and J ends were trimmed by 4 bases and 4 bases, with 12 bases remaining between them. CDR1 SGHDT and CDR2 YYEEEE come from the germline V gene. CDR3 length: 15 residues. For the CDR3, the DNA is TGTGCCAGCAGCCCCCGGACAGAGTATAATTCACCCCTCCACTTT. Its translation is CASSPRTEYNSPLHF.

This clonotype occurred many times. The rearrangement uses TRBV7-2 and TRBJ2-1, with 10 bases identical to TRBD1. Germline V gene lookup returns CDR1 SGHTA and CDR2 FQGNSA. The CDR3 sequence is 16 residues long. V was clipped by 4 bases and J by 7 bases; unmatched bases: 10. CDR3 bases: TGTGCCAGCAGCTGGTTCTCCGGGACAGGGGAGAATGAGCAGTTCTTC. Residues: CASSWFSGTGENEQFF.

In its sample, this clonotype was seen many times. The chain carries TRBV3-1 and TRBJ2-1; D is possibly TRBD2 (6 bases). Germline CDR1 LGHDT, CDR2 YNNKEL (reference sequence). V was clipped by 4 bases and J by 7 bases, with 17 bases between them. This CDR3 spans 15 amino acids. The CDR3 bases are TGTGCCAGCAGCCCGCGGGACCGCTCGGGGAATGAGCAGTTCTTC. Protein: CASSPRDRSGNEQFF.

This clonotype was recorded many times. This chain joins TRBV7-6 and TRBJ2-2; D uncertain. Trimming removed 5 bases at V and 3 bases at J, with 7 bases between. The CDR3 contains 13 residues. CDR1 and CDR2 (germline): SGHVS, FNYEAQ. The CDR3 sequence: CASSQLYTGELFF. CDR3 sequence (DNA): TGTGCCAGCAGCCAATTGTACACCGGGGAGCTGTTTTTT.

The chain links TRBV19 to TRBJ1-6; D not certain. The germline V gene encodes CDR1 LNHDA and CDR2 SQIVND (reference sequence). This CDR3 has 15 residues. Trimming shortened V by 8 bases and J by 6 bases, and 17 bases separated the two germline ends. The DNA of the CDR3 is TGTGCCAGTGGCCGTAAAGGGTTGCGTAATTCACCCCTCCACTTT. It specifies CASGRKGLRNSPLHF.

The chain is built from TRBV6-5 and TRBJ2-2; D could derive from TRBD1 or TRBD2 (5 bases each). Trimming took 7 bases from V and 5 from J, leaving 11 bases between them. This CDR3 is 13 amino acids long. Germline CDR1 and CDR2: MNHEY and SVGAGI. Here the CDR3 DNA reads TGTGCCAGCACTAGAGGGGTAACCGGGGAGCTGTTTTTT. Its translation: CASTRGVTGELFF.

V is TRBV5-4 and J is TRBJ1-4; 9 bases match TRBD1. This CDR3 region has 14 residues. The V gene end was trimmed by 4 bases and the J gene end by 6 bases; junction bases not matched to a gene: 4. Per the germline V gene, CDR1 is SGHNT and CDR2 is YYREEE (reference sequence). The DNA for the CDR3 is TGTGCCAGCAGCGAGAGGGACAGGGATGAAAAACTGTTTTTT. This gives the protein CASSERDRDEKLFF.